These 14 T cell receptor beta chains share one sample of origin, sequenced in a study of blood T cell repertoires in COVID-19. Profiled with immunoSEQ multiplex PCR; TCRdb holds only in-frame clones, not every one. The sample has roughly 480,000 clones, nearly 90% seen once. Material for sequencing was peripheral blood. The origin of the receptors is a young man with COVID-19, enrolled during active disease.

There are a few counts of this clone. The V gene is TRBV3-1 (or the pseudogene TRBV3-2), the J gene TRBJ1-1, with D uncertain. Trimming took 2 bases from V and 1 from J, leaving 5 bases between them. This CDR3 contains 13 residues. Germline V gives CDR1 LGHDT, CDR2 YNNKEL (reference sequence). CDR3 region: CASSQNRNTEAFF. The CDR3 nucleotides read TGTGCCAGCAGCCAAAACAGGAACACTGAAGCTTTCTTT.

The chain is built from TRBV6-6 and TRBJ1-5; D unclear. V shed 5 bases and J shed 2 bases, with 13 bases lying between them. Germline CDR1 is MNHNY and CDR2 is SVGAGI (reference sequence). This CDR3 is 15 amino acids long. DNA of the CDR3: TGTGCCAGCAGTCAGACTACTTCGGGCAATCAGCCCCAGCATTTT. Translation gives CASSQTTSGNQPQHF.

This clone was picked up a small number of times. The identical CDR3 is also encoded by other nucleotide sequences in the sample. V gene TRBV19 combines with J gene TRBJ2-7, with 11 positions matching TRBD1. CDR3 length: 14 residues. V lost 3 bases and J lost 3; bases outside the gene matches: 1. The germline V gene has CDR1 LNHDA and CDR2 SQIVND (reference sequence). The CDR3: CASSMGTGGYEQYF. DNA of the CDR3: TGTGCCAGTAGTATGGGGACAGGGGGCTACGAGCAGTACTTC.

The V call is TRBV10-3, the J call TRBJ1-1; 8 bases fit TRBD1. Looked up from germline, CDR1 is ENHRY and CDR2 is SYGVKD. With 7 bases clipped from V and 0 bases from J, the junction kept 10 bases outside the gene matches. The CDR3 is 16 residues long. CDR3 protein: CAINETGASLNTEAFF. The CDR3 DNA reads TGTGCCATCAACGAGACAGGGGCCTCCTTGAACACTGAAGCTTTCTTT.

The V gene is TRBV6-5, the J gene TRBJ2-5; TRBD1 matches at 9 bases. This CDR3 region has 12 residues. Trimming at V came to 11 bases and at J to 5 bases, leaving 6 bases not matched to a gene. Germline lookup yields CDR1 MNHEY and CDR2 SVGAGI. The CDR3 sequence: CAVQGARETQYF. CDR3 nucleotides: TGTGCCGTACAGGGGGCGCGGGAGACCCAGTACTTC.

The chain combines TRBV27 with TRBJ2-7, with 7 positions matching TRBD2. This CDR3 has 15 amino acids. J lost 4 bases, V lost 5 bases, and 11 bases had no gene match. The germline V gene encodes CDR1 MNHEY and CDR2 SMNVEV (reference sequence). DNA for the CDR3: TGTGCCAGCAGTCTACGCTTCAGCGGGATTTACGAGCAGTACTTC. Translation gives CASSLRFSGIYEQYF.

The chain uses TRBV5-1 and TRBJ2-3, with 13 bases aligning to TRBD2. Germline V lookup: CDR1 SGHRS, CDR2 YFSETQ. V was clipped by 1 base and J by 5 bases; unmatched bases: 7. This CDR3 comprises 17 residues. CDR3 amino acids: CASSLRTSGGHGDTQYF. In DNA form, the CDR3 reads TGCGCCAGCAGCTTGAGGACTAGCGGGGGACACGGAGATACGCAGTATTTT.

The chain recombines TRBV5-6 with TRBJ2-7; 9 bases are shared with TRBD1. The length of the CDR3 is 15 residues. After removal of 0 bases from V and 7 bases from J, the junction contained 8 bases not matched to a gene. Germline CDR1 SGHDT, CDR2 YYEEEE. As DNA, the CDR3 is TGTGCCAGCAGCTTGGTTTACAGGGGGCCGGTAGAGCAGTACTTC. The encoded protein is CASSLVYRGPVEQYF.

This clone has a single count. V and J are TRBV10-3 and TRBJ1-3, with TRBD1 as a possible D gene (5 bases). Per germline, CDR1 ENHRY and CDR2 SYGVKD. This CDR3 is 14 amino acids long. Trimming shortened V by 4 bases and J by 4 bases, and 11 bases separated the two germline ends. The CDR3: CAISGIRAGNTIYF. CDR3 DNA: TGTGCCATCAGTGGAATCAGGGCGGGAAACACCATATATTTT.

This clone was observed once. The chain has TRBV6-5 and TRBJ2-7; D might be TRBD2 (5 bases). Germline V lookup: CDR1 MNHEY, CDR2 SVGAGI. V lost 8 bases and J 6 bases, leaving 14 bases between the germline ends. This CDR3 spans 12 amino acids. The CDR3 here is CASSLLRGEQYF. CDR3 coding DNA: TGTGCCAGCTCCCTCCTCCGGGGCGAGCAGTACTTC.

This chain joins TRBV14 and TRBJ2-5; 13 nucleotides line up with TRBD2. With V trimmed by 0 bases and J by 4 bases, 5 bases remained unmatched. Per the germline V gene, CDR1 is SGHDN and CDR2 is FVKESK. This CDR3 has 17 residues. Here the CDR3 reads CASSQERLAGGGETQYF. DNA for the CDR3: TGTGCCAGCAGCCAAGAGAGACTAGCGGGAGGAGGAGAGACCCAGTACTTC.

The chain has TRBV7-8 and TRBJ2-1; TRBD2 aligns across 8 bases. V was clipped by 5 bases and J by 8 bases; unmatched bases: 11. Germline V gene sequence: CDR1 SGHVS, CDR2 FQNEAQ. The CDR3 length is 15 residues. The DNA for the CDR3 is TGTGCCAGCAGCATCGCCGGGACTAGTATCTATGAGCAGTTCTTC. It yields the protein CASSIAGTSIYEQFF.

This chain links TRBV5-1 with TRBJ2-2; D call uncertain. CDR1 SGHRS and CDR2 YFSETQ come from the germline V gene. The CDR3 covers 16 residues. The V gene lost 0 bases and the J gene lost 2 bases, with 11 bases spanning the gap. In DNA form, the CDR3 reads TGCGCCAGCAGCTTGGAAGCGACTCCTAACACCGGGGAGCTGTTTTTT. This encodes CASSLEATPNTGELFF.

The chain carries TRBV7-8 and TRBJ2-1; TRBD1 might be the D (6 bases). The CDR3 length is 13 residues. Germline-derived CDR1 and CDR2 are SGHVS and FQNEAQ. The V end lost 4 bases, the J end lost 7 bases, and 11 bases lay between the germline ends. Written as DNA, the CDR3 is TGTGCCAGCAGCTCATCCAGGGGAAATGAGCAGTTCTTC. Its translation is CASSSSRGNEQFF.